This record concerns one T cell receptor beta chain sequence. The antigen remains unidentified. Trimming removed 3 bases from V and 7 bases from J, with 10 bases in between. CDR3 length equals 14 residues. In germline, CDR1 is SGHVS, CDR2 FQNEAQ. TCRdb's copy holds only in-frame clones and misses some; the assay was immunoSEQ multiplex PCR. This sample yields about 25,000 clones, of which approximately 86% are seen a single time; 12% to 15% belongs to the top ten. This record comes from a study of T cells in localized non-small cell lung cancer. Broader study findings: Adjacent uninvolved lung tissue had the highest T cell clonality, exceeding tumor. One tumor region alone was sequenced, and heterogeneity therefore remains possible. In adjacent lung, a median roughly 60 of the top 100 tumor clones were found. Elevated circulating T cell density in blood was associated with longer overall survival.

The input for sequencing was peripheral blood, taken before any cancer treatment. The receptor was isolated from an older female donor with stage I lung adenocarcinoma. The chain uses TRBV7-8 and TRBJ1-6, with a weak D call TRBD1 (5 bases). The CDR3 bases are TGTGCCAGCAGCTTCTCCAGGGCCAATTCACCCCTCCACTTT. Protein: CASSFSRANSPLHF.